These T cell receptor beta chains were read from a single sample in a study of T cells in localized non-small cell lung cancer. Clones were read by immunoSEQ multiplex PCR, and TCRdb kept only the in-frame ones, dropping some. The table records about 21,000 clones, roughly 83% of them present only once. Sample: peripheral blood, taken before any cancer treatment. The origin of the receptors is a man between 40 and 70 years old with stage I lung adenocarcinoma. Each CDR3 is given without its conserved first and last residue. The D gene is left open where the match is weak.

TRBJ2-1	TRBD2	TRBV14	ASSQLGLGGRQF
TRBJ2-7	TRBD2	TRBV28	ASSLSGREQY
TRBJ2-7	NA	TRBV11-2	ASSFGRGSRGAEQY
TRBJ1-5	TRBD1	TRBV5-8	ASSWGQGANQPQH
TRBJ1-3	NA	TRBV6-6	ASSYTAGVGNTIY
TRBJ2-2	NA	TRBV28	ASSSTPWGKANTGELF
TRBJ1-1	TRBD1	TRBV19	ASSIGQGRTEAF
TRBJ1-2	NA	TRBV5-6	ASSSGMGYGYT
TRBJ2-3	TRBD2	TRBV4-1	ASSRAGVRGSQY
TRBJ1-2	NA	TRBV5-8	ASSLDGGDGYT
TRBJ2-1	NA	TRBV5-4	ASSYRGGSYNEQF
TRBJ1-4	NA	TRBV29-1	SVAGVDLEVGEKLF
TRBJ2-6	NA	TRBV21-1	ASSIEWPGSGANVLT
TRBJ1-1	NA	TRBV7-9	ASSPYGGTGNTEAF
TRBJ2-3	NA	TRBV18	ASSPEVVNTQY
TRBJ1-5	TRBD1	TRBV10-3	AISRQGGQPQH
TRBJ1-2	NA	TRBV7-9	ASSLVGRPSKGYT
TRBJ1-1	NA	TRBV27	ASSSRGTAEAF
TRBJ1-5	NA	TRBV11-1	ASSFRGREWPNLNQPQH
TRBJ1-2	NA	TRBV7-9	ASPRGNYGYT
TRBJ1-5	NA	TRBV21-1	ASRAGTDLNQPQH
TRBJ2-7	NA	TRBV15	ATSETASSYEQY
TRBJ2-3	NA	TRBV4-2	ASSQGGASGDTQY
TRBJ1-4	NA	TRBV6-5	ASSSQWYEKLF
TRBJ2-7	NA	TRBV18	ASSPRLEDYEQY
TRBJ2-3	NA	TRBV5-6	ASSLEPPDTQY
TRBJ1-5	NA	TRBV2	ASSDWDLWGNQPQH
TRBJ1-2	NA	TRBV29-1	SVFNVDDYGYT
TRBJ2-1	NA	TRBV10-2	ASKWSGGLNNEQF
TRBJ2-7	NA	TRBV21-1	ASSLRDSYYEQY
TRBJ2-4	NA	TRBV15	ATSRFGVVGNIQY
TRBJ2-2	NA	TRBV5-4	ASSLGQYTGELF
TRBJ1-2	NA	TRBV6-1	ASRDLSTANYGYT
TRBJ1-5	TRBD1	TRBV27	ASSPRQGLNQPQH
TRBJ2-3	NA	TRBV7-2	ASSLAPGAADTQY
TRBJ2-1	TRBD2	TRBV4-2	ASSPGLVDEQF
TRBJ2-7	NA	TRBV5-1	ASSHRLGAGTADYEQY
TRBJ2-1	TRBD2	TRBV11-2	ASSLESSGTYNEQF
TRBJ2-1	TRBD1	TRBV5-6	ASSFRTGGAWRSYNEQF
TRBJ1-5	NA	TRBV9	ASSVSGSNQPQH
TRBJ2-3	NA	TRBV2	ASSGQTEDTQY
TRBJ2-3	NA	TRBV27	ASSYLSTDTQY
TRBJ1-2	TRBD1	TRBV19	ASSILGQGYGYT
TRBJ2-7	TRBD1	TRBV6-1	ASSASGTGSPNYEQY
TRBJ1-4	NA	TRBV29-1	SVNEGYEKLF
TRBJ2-1	TRBD2	TRBV5-4	ASSQQRGGYNEQF
TRBJ1-1	NA	TRBV20-1	SAPSNTEAF
TRBJ2-5	NA	TRBV4-1	ASSKGTPRETQY
TRBJ1-2	TRBD1	TRBV6-5	ASSYSGTGGYYGYT
TRBJ2-3	TRBD1	TRBV6-6	ASSYGQGTDTQY
TRBJ2-7	NA	TRBV14	ASSYRSPLQY
TRBJ2-7	NA	TRBV6-1	ASTNRNYEQY